What follows are 25 T cell receptor beta chains derived from one specimen sequenced in a study of cytomegalovirus exposure and HLA in healthy donors. 60 Vbeta and 13 Jbeta primers were used in PCR. Libraries were prepared by immunoSEQ multiplex PCR; TCRdb keeps only in-frame clonotypes and omits some of them. Of over 90,000 clones in the sample, around 70% were seen once. The sample consisted of PBMCs. These receptors all come from a woman in her forties or fifties in good health and CMV-seropositive.

The chain combines TRBV2 with TRBJ2-3; D unresolved. This CDR3 is 11 amino acids long. In germline, CDR1 is SNHLY, CDR2 FYNNEI. The CDR3 bases are TGTGCTCCCAAAAGCACAGATACGCAGTATTTT. Translating it yields CAPKSTDTQYF.

The DNA of the CDR3 is TGTGCCAGCAGCTTAGCGCTTACACAGGGATTCCACTTT. Translated: CASSLALTQGFHF. The V gene is TRBV7-8, the J gene TRBJ1-6; perhaps TRBD1 as D (6 bases). CDR3 length: 13 amino acids. From germline, CDR1 is SGHVS and CDR2 FQNEAQ. The V and J ends lost 0 bases and 17 bases respectively, with 14 bases between them. Combining the CDR3 with reference TRBV7-8 and TRBJ1-6 gives the whole variable domain GAGVSQSPRYKVAKRGQDVALRCDPISGHVSLFWYQQALGQGPEFLTYFQNEAQLDKSGLPSDRFFAERPEGSVSTLKIQRTQQEDSAVYLCASSLALTQGFHFGNGTRLTVT.

The chain couples TRBV28 to TRBJ1-5, with a weak D call TRBD1 (6 bases). Between the trimmed V and J ends, which lost 4 bases and 2 bases, there was a span of 9 bases. The CDR3 extends over 14 amino acids. The germline CDR1 and CDR2 sequences are MDHEN and SYDVKM. The CDR3 bases are TGTGCCAGCAGTTCCCCAGGGGGCAATCAGCCCCAGCATTTT. It yields the protein CASSSPGGNQPQHF. Based on the CDR3 plus reference TRBV28 and TRBJ1-5, the full variable domain is DVKVTQSSRYLVKRTGEKVFLECVQDMDHENMFWYRQDPGLGLRLIYFSYDVKMKEKGDIPEGYSVSREKKERFSLILESASTNQTSMYLCASSSPGGNQPQHFGDGTRLSIL.

This sequence joins TRBV9 and TRBJ1-4, with TRBD1 matching over 7 bases. Germline CDR1 SGDLS, CDR2 YYNGEE. This CDR3 comprises 13 residues. Unmatched junction bases numbered 6, after V lost 6 bases and J lost 7 bases. The CDR3 DNA reads as TGTGCCAGCATTCAGGGGGAAGTTGAAAAACTGTTTTTT. Amino acid sequence: CASIQGEVEKLFF.

There are a few counts of this clone. The V call is TRBV2, the J call TRBJ2-1, with 7 bases that match TRBD2. Germline V lookup: CDR1 SNHLY, CDR2 FYNNEI. This CDR3 is built from 13 residues. With V trimmed by 6 bases and J by 8 bases, 7 bases remained unmatched. CDR3 in DNA: TGTGCCAGCAGGGGGGGGGTGATGGATGAGCAGTTCTTC. Amino acid sequence: CASRGGVMDEQFF.

The chain couples TRBV7-9 to TRBJ1-1; 8 bases agree with TRBD1. The CDR3 consists of 14 residues. The germline gives CDR1 SEHNR, CDR2 FQNEAQ (reference sequence). With V trimmed by 4 bases and J by 8 bases, 9 bases remained unmatched. Written as DNA, the CDR3 is TGTGCCAGCAGCTACCGGGACAGGCCTTCCGAAGCTTTCTTT. It is translated as CASSYRDRPSEAFF.

The genes are TRBV7-2 and TRBJ1-2, with 7 positions matching TRBD1. V lost 5 bases, J lost 3 bases, and 9 bases stayed unmatched. Per the germline V gene, CDR1 is SGHTA and CDR2 is FQGNSA. The CDR3 extends over 15 amino acids. DNA for the CDR3: TGTGCCAGCAGCCCCCTCCGGGACAGATACTATGGCTACACCTTC. Amino acid sequence: CASSPLRDRYYGYTF.

The chain uses TRBV9 and TRBJ2-7, with D perhaps matching TRBD1 (6 bases). The germline V gene has CDR1 SGDLS and CDR2 YYNGEE. V was shortened by 0 bases and J by 7 bases, with 11 bases between the two germline ends. This CDR3 is built from 13 residues. The CDR3 sequence: CASSVGGQTEQYF. CDR3 sequence (DNA): TGTGCCAGCAGCGTAGGGGGGCAAACGGAGCAGTACTTC.

The rearrangement uses TRBV30 and TRBJ1-5; 7 bases fit TRBD1. Per germline, CDR1 GTSNPN and CDR2 SVGIG (reference sequence). The V and J ends lost 3 bases and 6 bases, in that order; junction bases with no gene match: 5. The length of the CDR3 is 13 residues. CDR3 residues: CAWRETGSQPQHF. For the CDR3, the DNA is TGTGCCTGGAGAGAGACAGGGAGTCAGCCCCAGCATTTT.

CDR3 bases: TGCGCCAGCAGCTATAGCGCCCGGTCCTACGAGCAGTACTTC. Protein: CASSYSARSYEQYF. The genes are TRBV5-1 and TRBJ2-7; D may be TRBD2 (5 bases). Germline assignment: CDR1 SGHRS and CDR2 YFSETQ. V was clipped by 3 bases and J by 1 base, with 11 bases between them. The CDR3 runs to 14 residues.

V is TRBV7-9 and J is TRBJ1-1; D unclear. From germline, CDR1 is SEHNR and CDR2 FQNEAQ (reference sequence). This CDR3 region has 14 residues. Trimming pared 0 bases from V and 4 bases from J, leaving 9 bases between. The CDR3 here is CASSLAGRATEAFF. Written as DNA, the CDR3 is TGTGCCAGCAGCTTAGCAGGGCGGGCCACTGAAGCTTTCTTT. Combining the CDR3 with reference TRBV7-9 and TRBJ1-1 gives the whole variable domain DTGVSQNPRHKITKRGQNVTFRCDPISEHNRLYWYRQTLGQGPEFLTYFQNEAQLEKSRLLSDRFSAERPKGSFSTLEIQRTEQGDSAMYLCASSLAGRATEAFFGQGTRLTVV.

J is TRBJ1-3 and V is TRBV4-3; the D gene is possibly TRBD1 (5 bases). Germline values: CDR1 LGHNA, CDR2 YSLEER. Trimming stripped 0 bases from V and 6 bases from J, with 15 bases between. The CDR3 loop spans 16 amino acids. The CDR3 nucleotides read TGCGCCAGCAGCCAAGACCCCTGGACATCCTCAAACACCATATATTTT. Its protein is CASSQDPWTSSNTIYF.

The chain carries TRBV5-6 and TRBJ1-1; D possibly corresponds to TRBD1 (5 bases). Germline V gene data show CDR1 as SGHDT and CDR2 as YYEEEE. V was clipped by 1 base and J by 12 bases, with 16 bases between them. This CDR3 region has 13 residues. The CDR3 here is CASSLLSAGHSFF. The CDR3 DNA reads as TGTGCCAGCAGCTTGTTGTCGGCGGGGCATTCTTTCTTT.

This clone was detected only once. V usage is TRBV13 and J usage is TRBJ2-5, with TRBD2 identical over 11 bases. The end of the DNA aligns better with TRBJ2-7, so the J call may be wrong. The CDR3 covers 15 residues. Germline V CDR1 and CDR2: PRHDT, FYEKMQ (reference sequence). The CDR3 protein is CASSPSGRKSYEQYF. As DNA, the CDR3 is TGTGCCAGCAGCCCTAGCGGGAGGAAATCCTACGAGCAGTACTTC.

The chain couples TRBV7-9 to TRBJ2-7; possibly TRBD1 for D (6 bases). The CDR3 totals 13 residues. In germline, CDR1 is SEHNR, CDR2 FQNEAQ (reference sequence). V shed 2 bases and J shed 7 bases, with 12 bases lying between them. CDR3 residues: CASSLTGFREQYF. CDR3 DNA: TGTGCCAGCAGCTTAACAGGGTTTCGGGAGCAGTACTTC.

J is TRBJ2-5 and V is TRBV5-1; TRBD2 agrees at 7 bases. CDR1 and CDR2 (germline): SGHRS, YFSETQ. The ends lost 7 bases at V and 2 bases at J; junction bases unmatched: 8. This CDR3 contains 14 residues. CDR3 bases: TGCGCCAGCGCTAGCGGTAATGTTCAAGAGACCCAGTACTTC. This gives the protein CASASGNVQETQYF.

This sequence joins TRBV7-9 and TRBJ2-1; 10 nucleotides match TRBD2. CDR3 length: 15 residues. Germline lookup yields CDR1 SEHNR and CDR2 FQNEAQ (reference sequence). V was clipped by 4 bases and J by 8 bases; unmatched bases: 8. The CDR3 region is CASSWGAGTSDEQFF. For the CDR3, the DNA is TGTGCCAGCAGCTGGGGGGCCGGGACTAGCGATGAGCAGTTCTTC.

V usage is TRBV9 and J usage is TRBJ1-1; 7 bases align to TRBD1. Per the germline V gene, CDR1 is SGDLS and CDR2 is YYNGEE. The V and J ends lost 2 bases and 11 bases, in that order; junction bases with no gene match: 9. The CDR3 spans 13 residues. CDR3 loop: CASSVSTGDWAFF. Written as DNA, the CDR3 is TGTGCCAGCAGCGTCTCAACAGGGGACTGGGCTTTCTTT.

The CDR3 reads CASSLSGVRDQPQHF. DNA of the CDR3: TGTGCCAGCAGCTTATCAGGGGTAAGGGATCAGCCCCAGCATTTT. This chain connects TRBV7-6 to TRBJ1-5; D perhaps matches TRBD1 (6 bases). CDR1 and CDR2 from the germline V gene are SGHVS and FNYEAQ. The CDR3 runs 15 residues. Trimming shortened V by 2 bases and J by 5 bases, and 13 bases separated the two germline ends.

The table lists this clone with a few counts. J is TRBJ2-3 and V is TRBV28, with 14 positions matching TRBD2. Per germline, CDR1 MDHEN and CDR2 SYDVKM. Unmatched junction bases numbered 12, after V lost 8 bases and J lost 8 bases. The CDR3 loop spans 16 amino acids. The CDR3 here is CASYGPGLAGDGTQYF. The CDR3 region has the DNA TGTGCCAGCTATGGACCGGGACTAGCGGGAGATGGTACGCAGTATTTT.

The CDR3 sequence is CASLRTAKGTGELFF. The CDR3 nucleotides are TGTGCCAGCTTGAGGACAGCAAAGGGAACCGGGGAGCTGTTTTTT. J is TRBJ2-2 and V is TRBV27; the D gene is possibly TRBD1 (6 bases). This CDR3 is 15 amino acids long. V lost 8 bases and J lost 5, with 18 bases in between. In germline, CDR1 is MNHEY, CDR2 SMNVEV (reference sequence).

The chain employs TRBV27 and TRBJ1-3; no clear D gene. The CDR3 runs to 12 residues. Per germline, CDR1 MNHEY and CDR2 SMNVEV (reference sequence). V gave up 6 bases and J gave up 0 bases, with 3 bases separating them. The CDR3 DNA is TGTGCCAGCAGGCGCTCTGGAAACACCATATATTTT. It yields the protein CASRRSGNTIYF.

The chain recombines TRBV28 with TRBJ1-1, with D hard to call. The CDR3 length is 11 residues. Trimming shortened V by 3 bases and J by 8 bases, and 7 bases separated the two germline ends. Per germline, CDR1 MDHEN and CDR2 SYDVKM. The DNA for the CDR3 is TGTGCCAGCAGTTTCTCCAGAGAAGCTTTCTTT. It encodes CASSFSREAFF.

J is TRBJ2-5 and V is TRBV29-1; 10 nucleotides line up with TRBD2. CDR1 and CDR2 (germline): SQVTM, ANQGSEA. V trimming: 6 bases; J trimming: 3 bases; junction bases outside the gene matches: 7. The CDR3 runs to 14 residues. As DNA, the CDR3 is TGCAGCGTGGGAGATAGCGGGAGGAAAGAGACCCAGTACTTC. Protein: CSVGDSGRKETQYF. Variable domain in full (rest from reference TRBV29-1 and TRBJ2-5): SAVISQKPSRDICQRGTSLTIQCQVDSQVTMMFWYRQQPGQSLTLIATANQGSEATYESGFVIDKFPISRPNLTFSTLTVSNMSPEDSSIYLCSVGDSGRKETQYFGPGTRLLVL.

This rearrangement joins TRBV7-2 to TRBJ1-5; D perhaps matches TRBD1 (6 bases). Germline CDR1 reads SGHTA; CDR2 reads FQGNSA. The CDR3 runs 16 residues. V was trimmed by 1 base and J by 3 bases, leaving 13 bases between them. The CDR3, as DNA: TGTGCCAGCAGCTTAGTAGGGGGGGGATTCAATCAGCCCCAGCATTTT. This encodes CASSLVGGGFNQPQHF.